These T cell receptor beta chains were read from a single sample in a study of blood T cell repertoires in COVID-19. The repertoire was sequenced with immunoSEQ multiplex PCR; TCRdb's copy has only in-frame clones and lacks some. The sample consists of around 200,000 clones, roughly four fifths of them appearing once. Sequenced: peripheral blood. These receptors originate from a man aged 25-45 years with active or convalescent COVID-19. Both conserved end residues are part of each CDR3. The D gene is left open where the match is weak. Size is stated for part of the rows, as once, few or many counts, or as a class when the clone is expanded.

>TRBJ2-1|TRBV7-8|NA|15|TRBD1
CASSLARGFNNEQFF
TGTGCCAGCAGCTTAGCCAGGGGGTTTAACAATGAGCAGTTCTTC
>TRBJ2-4|TRBV19|NA|17|TRBD1
CASSIPGTVSAKNIQYF
TGTGCCAGTAGTATCCCCGGGACAGTCTCTGCCAAAAACATTCAGTACTTC
>TRBJ2-3|TRBV5-4|NA|15|TRBD2
CASSGTSGRTDTQYF
TGTGCCAGCAGCGGTACTAGCGGGAGAACAGATACGCAGTATTTT
>TRBJ1-6|TRBV27|few|15|TRBD1
CASSNWDRDNSPLHF
TGTGCCAGCAGTAACTGGGACAGGGATAATTCACCCCTCCACTTT
>TRBJ1-1|TRBV19|once|15|TRBD1
CASSPSWDRGTEAFF
TGTGCCAGTAGTCCCAGCTGGGACAGGGGAACTGAAGCTTTCTTT
>TRBJ2-3|TRBV6-5|NA|15|NA
CASSQPGIITDTQYF
TGTGCCAGCAGTCAACCCGGGATTATCACAGATACGCAGTATTTT
>TRBJ1-5|TRBV30|NA|15|NA
CAWNRGFEVNQPQHF
TGTGCCTGGAACCGGGGTTTTGAAGTAAATCAGCCCCAGCATTTT
>TRBJ1-4|TRBV27|NA|17|TRBD1
CASSDLQGAAPNEKLFF
TGTGCCAGCAGTGATCTACAGGGGGCGGCTCCTAATGAAAAACTGTTTTTT
>TRBJ2-2|TRBV7-2|NA|17|NA
CASSPSSSSANTGELFF
TGTGCCAGCAGTCCTAGCTCTAGTTCCGCCAACACCGGGGAGCTGTTTTTT
>TRBJ1-3|TRBV27|NA|15|NA
CASSLAGPAGNTIYF
TGTGCCAGCAGTTTAGCGGGGCCGGCTGGAAACACCATATATTTT
>TRBJ1-3|TRBV6-5|NA|14|TRBD1
CASKAGGSGNTIYF
TGTGCCAGCAAAGCAGGGGGCTCTGGAAACACCATATATTTT
>TRBJ1-2|TRBV11-3|NA|14|NA
CASSSAALDYGYTF
TGTGCCAGCAGCTCCGCGGCGCTCGACTATGGCTACACCTTC
>TRBJ2-3|TRBV27|NA|14|NA
CASSLAYFTDTQYF
TGTGCCAGCAGTTTAGCCTATTTCACAGATACGCAGTATTTT
>TRBJ2-1|TRBV19|NA|16|TRBD2
CASSIWTSGGYNEQFF
TGTGCCAGTAGTATATGGACTAGCGGGGGTTACAATGAGCAGTTCTTC
>TRBJ1-3|TRBV11-2|NA|15|NA
CASSFRAGNRNTIYF
TGTGCCAGCAGCTTCCGGGCGGGCAACAGAAACACCATATATTTT
>TRBJ2-5|TRBV5-5|NA|13|NA
CASSSLAEETQYF
TGTGCCAGCAGCTCCTTGGCAGAAGAGACCCAGTACTTC
>TRBJ2-1|TRBV9|NA|15|TRBD1
CASSVEGATYNEQFF
TGTGCCAGCAGCGTAGAGGGGGCTACCTACAATGAGCAGTTCTTC
>TRBJ2-1|TRBV24-1|NA|14|NA
CATSASVVYNEQFF
TGTGCCACCAGTGCCTCGGTCGTGTACAATGAGCAGTTCTTC
>TRBJ2-3|TRBV5-1|once|20|TRBD2
CASSFSAGERPPDSTDTQYF
TGCGCCAGCAGCTTCTCGGCGGGGGAACGGCCTCCGGATAGCACAGATACGCAGTATTTT
>TRBJ1-1|TRBV4-2|once|14|NA
CASLQGTGNTEAFF
TGTGCCAGCCTACAGGGCACAGGGAACACTGAAGCTTTCTTT
>TRBJ1-2|TRBV2|NA|17|NA
CASSEYRVGSSNYGYTF
TGTGCCAGCAGTGAATATCGAGTCGGGAGCTCTAACTATGGCTACACCTTC
>TRBJ2-6|TRBV11-3|NA|19|TRBD1
CASSLFPGQQSSGANVLTF
TGTGCCAGCAGCTTATTCCCGGGACAGCAGAGCTCTGGGGCCAACGTCCTGACTTTC
>TRBJ1-4|TRBV6-5|once|15|NA
CASTPRPRLNEKLFF
TGTGCCAGCACCCCGAGGCCTAGACTGAATGAAAAACTGTTTTTT
>TRBJ1-3|TRBV14|NA|17|TRBD1
CASSQRSRDSSGNTIYF
TGTGCCAGCAGCCAGAGAAGTCGGGACAGCTCTGGAAACACCATATATTTT
>TRBJ1-4|TRBV15|once|15|NA
CATSRGVTTNEKLFF
TGTGCCACCAGCAGAGGAGTGACAACTAATGAAAAACTGTTTTTT
>TRBJ1-2|TRBV10-3|NA|14|NA
CAVDPGTLNYGYTF
TGTGCCGTCGACCCCGGGACACTCAACTATGGCTACACCTTC
>TRBJ1-2|TRBV5-6|NA|14|TRBD1
CASRGQLLNYGYTF
TGTGCCAGCAGGGGACAGCTCCTAAACTATGGCTACACCTTC
>TRBJ2-1|TRBV6-5|NA|14|NA
CASNQGSSYNEQFF
TGTGCCAGCAATCAGGGCAGCTCCTACAATGAGCAGTTCTTC
>TRBJ1-3|TRBV5-1|NA|15|TRBD1
CASSLTGGNGNTIYF
TGCGCCAGCAGCTTGACAGGGGGCAATGGAAACACCATATATTTT
>TRBJ1-1|TRBV10-1|NA|14|NA
CASSEEGLNTEAFF
TGCGCCAGCAGTGAGGAGGGCTTGAACACTGAAGCTTTCTTT
>TRBJ2-2|TRBV3-1/TRBV3-2|NA|18|TRBD2
CASSRGLAGDTNTGELFF
TGTGCCAGCAGCCGAGGACTAGCGGGGGACACGAACACCGGGGAGCTGTTTTTT
>TRBJ2-6|TRBV7-9|NA|16|NA
CASSRRGSSGANVLTF
TGTGCCAGCAGCCGCAGGGGATCTTCTGGGGCCAACGTCCTGACTTTC
>TRBJ1-2|TRBV9|NA|14|TRBD1
CASSLQGANYGYTF
TGTGCCAGCAGCTTACAGGGGGCTAACTATGGCTACACCTTC
>TRBJ1-4|TRBV25-1|once|13|TRBD1
CASTGQYNEKLFF
TGTGCCAGCACGGGACAGTATAATGAAAAACTGTTTTTT
>TRBJ2-7|TRBV11-3|NA|17|TRBD2
CASSSSKAGGRSYEQYF
TGTGCCAGCAGCTCCTCGAAAGCAGGCGGGAGGTCCTACGAGCAGTACTTC
>TRBJ2-3|TRBV9|NA|14|NA
CASSVYPSTDTQYF
TGTGCCAGCAGCGTTTATCCTAGCACAGATACGCAGTATTTT
>TRBJ1-3|TRBV7-9|NA|16|NA
CASSLGQSGSGNTIYF
TGTGCCAGCAGCTTAGGGCAGAGCGGCTCTGGAAACACCATATATTTT
>TRBJ2-1|TRBV7-3|NA|15|NA
CASSLAGSSYNEQFF
TGTGCCAGCAGCTTAGCGGGCAGCTCCTACAATGAGCAGTTCTTC
>TRBJ1-4|TRBV3-1/TRBV3-2|NA|16|TRBD1
CASSQAPGQGHEKLFF
TGTGCCAGCAGCCAGGCTCCGGGACAGGGACATGAAAAACTGTTTTTT
>TRBJ1-1|TRBV7-6|NA|16|NA
CASSLAGGGPNTEAFF
TGTGCCAGCAGCTTAGCCGGAGGCGGACCTAACACTGAAGCTTTCTTT
>TRBJ2-2|TRBV5-4|NA|15|TRBD2
CASYAGTSHFGELFF
TGTGCCAGCTACGCCGGGACTAGTCATTTCGGGGAGCTGTTTTTT
>TRBJ1-3|TRBV2|NA|14|TRBD1
CASSLQGLRNTIYF
TGTGCCAGCAGTTTACAGGGGCTCCGAAACACCATATATTTT
>TRBJ1-2|TRBV5-6|NA|12|TRBD1
CASSPGGYGYTF
TGTGCCAGCAGCCCAGGGGGATACGGCTACACCTTC
>TRBJ1-5|TRBV7-9|NA|16|TRBD1
CASSHSDRGFNQPQHF
TGTGCCAGCAGCCACTCGGACAGGGGATTTAATCAGCCCCAGCATTTT
>TRBJ2-1|TRBV10-1|once|15|NA
CASSRSGDGYNEQFF
TGCGCCAGCAGTAGGTCGGGAGATGGCTACAATGAGCAGTTCTTC
>TRBJ2-1|TRBV28|NA|15|NA
CASSSPRRGLDEQFF
TGTGCCAGCAGTTCCCCACGGAGGGGGCTGGATGAGCAGTTCTTC
>TRBJ2-7|TRBV27|once|15|NA
CASSSSPVTVYEQYF
TGTGCCAGCAGTTCCTCCCCGGTCACCGTCTACGAGCAGTACTTC
>TRBJ1-1|TRBV5-1|NA|15|TRBD1
CASSLDRAVNTEAFF
TGCGCCAGCAGCTTAGACAGGGCGGTAAACACTGAAGCTTTCTTT
>TRBJ1-2|TRBV28|NA|16|NA
CASSLWADRGNYGYTF
TGTGCCAGCAGTTTATGGGCAGATCGAGGGAACTATGGCTACACCTTC
>TRBJ1-1|TRBV3-1/TRBV3-2|few|15|TRBD1
CASSLQGVMNTEAFF
TGTGCCAGCAGTCTACAGGGGGTCATGAACACTGAAGCTTTCTTT
>TRBJ1-5|TRBV28|many|13|NA
CASTTDRYQPQHF
TGTGCCAGCACCACGGACAGATATCAGCCCCAGCATTTT
>TRBJ2-3|TRBV6-6|few|16|TRBD2
CASSLVAGEGTDTQYF
TGTGCCAGCAGTCTCGTTGCGGGAGAAGGCACAGATACGCAGTATTTT
>TRBJ2-7|TRBV25-1|NA|13|NA
CASSDNTRLEQYF
TGTGCCAGCAGTGACAACACGAGGCTCGAGCAGTACTTC